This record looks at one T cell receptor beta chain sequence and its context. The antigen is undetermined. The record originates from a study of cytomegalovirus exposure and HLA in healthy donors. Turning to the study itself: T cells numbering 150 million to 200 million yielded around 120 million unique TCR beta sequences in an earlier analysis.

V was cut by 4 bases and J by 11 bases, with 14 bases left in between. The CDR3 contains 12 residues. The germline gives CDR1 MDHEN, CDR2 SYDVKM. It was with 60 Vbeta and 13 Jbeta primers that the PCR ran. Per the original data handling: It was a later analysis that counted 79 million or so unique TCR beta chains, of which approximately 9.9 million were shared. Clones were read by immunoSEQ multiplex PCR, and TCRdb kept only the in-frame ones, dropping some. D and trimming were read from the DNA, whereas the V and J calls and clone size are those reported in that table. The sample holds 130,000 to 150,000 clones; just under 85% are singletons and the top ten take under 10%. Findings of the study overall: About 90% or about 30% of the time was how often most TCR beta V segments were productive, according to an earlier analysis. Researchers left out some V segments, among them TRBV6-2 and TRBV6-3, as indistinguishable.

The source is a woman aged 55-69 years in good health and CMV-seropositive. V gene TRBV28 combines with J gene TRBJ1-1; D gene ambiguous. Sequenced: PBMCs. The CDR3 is CASSSFRRWAFF. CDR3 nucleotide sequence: TGTGCCAGCAGTTCTTTTAGGAGGTGGGCTTTCTTT. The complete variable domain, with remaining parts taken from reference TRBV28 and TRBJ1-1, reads DVKVTQSSRYLVKRTGEKVFLECVQDMDHENMFWYRQDPGLGLRLIYFSYDVKMKEKGDIPEGYSVSREKKERFSLILESASTNQTSMYLCASSSFRRWAFFGQGTRLTVV.